This TCR beta chain was identified in a study of shared clonotypes between healthy human individuals. Germline CDR1 and CDR2: WNHNN and SYGVQD (reference sequence). The CDR3 consists of 16 residues. V was shortened by 1 base and J by 1 base, with 13 bases between the two germline ends. Of note for this clone: The antigen is not known.

Study results and limitations: Of the naive CD4 clonotypes, 4% to 5% were shared across a few donors.

Some clones are missing from TCRdb's copy, which holds only in-frame ones; the method was immunoSEQ multiplex PCR. The sample comprises about 1 million clones, under 80% of which are singletons, and nearly 1.5% rests with the top ten. Donors had no recently reported acute infections or vaccinations and were HIV-negative. The CD4+ fraction was divided into a CD45RA+ naive subset and a CD45RA-negative memory subset. This sequence was found in a man aged 18 to 35 in good health. Sequencing used memory CD4+ T cells sorted from blood. As to subset: CD45RA-negative fraction. The V call is TRBV10-1, the J call TRBJ1-1, with unresolved D. The CDR3 DNA sequence: TGCGCCAGCAGTGAGTACGTTGGGCTGACGAACACTGAAGCTTTCTTT. Protein product: CASSEYVGLTNTEAFF.